The 18 T cell receptor beta chains below were found in one sample sequenced in a study of blood T cell repertoires in COVID-19. The table came from immunoSEQ multiplex PCR; TCRdb's copy has only in-frame clones and leaves some out. The sample shows approximately 160,000 clones, approximately 81% of them seen only once. Sequencing input: peripheral blood. These receptors all stem from a man aged 18-30 years with active or convalescent COVID-19.

This clone was detected only a few times. This chain joins TRBV19 and TRBJ1-4, with 9 bases aligning to TRBD1. This CDR3 comprises 14 residues. Germline CDR1 and CDR2: LNHDA and SQIVND (reference sequence). Trimming cost V 4 bases and J 8 bases; bases outside gene matches: 5. DNA for the CDR3: TGTGCCAGTAGTAACAGGGGGCGTGGGGAAAAACTGTTTTTT. This codes for CASSNRGRGEKLFF.

The chain has TRBV6-6 and TRBJ2-3, with TRBD2 matching 7 bases. This CDR3 is 14 amino acids long. The germline V gene encodes CDR1 MNHNY and CDR2 SVGAGI (reference sequence). With 6 bases clipped from V and 5 bases from J, the junction kept 8 bases outside the gene matches. This CDR3 reads CASRMSGGEDTQYF. CDR3 nucleotides: TGTGCCAGCAGGATGTCTGGGGGGGAAGATACGCAGTATTTT.

V is TRBV5-1 and J is TRBJ2-1, with TRBD2 matching over 7 bases. Germline V gene data show CDR1 as SGHRS and CDR2 as YFSETQ. V dropped 4 bases and J dropped 9; count of bases not matched to a gene: 16. The CDR3 length is 16 residues. CDR3 coding DNA: TGCGCCAGCAGCACCGGACTTAGCGGGCGCAATCTTGAGCAGTTCTTC. It specifies CASSTGLSGRNLEQFF.

The genes are TRBV27 and TRBJ2-7; 9 bases line up with TRBD2. After removal of 8 bases from V and 3 bases from J, the junction contained 5 bases not matched to a gene. From germline, CDR1 is MNHEY and CDR2 SMNVEV (reference sequence). The CDR3 consists of 13 residues. DNA of the CDR3: TGTGCCAGCTGCGGGAGGGCCGGCTACGAGCAGTACTTC. It specifies CASCGRAGYEQYF.

The chain is built from TRBV4-1 and TRBJ1-2, with D unresolved. Trimming pared 1 base from V and 5 bases from J, leaving 14 bases between. Per the germline V gene, CDR1 is MGHRA and CDR2 is YSYEKL. This CDR3 spans 15 amino acids. CDR3 region: CASSQGVQNGYGYTF. CDR3 DNA: TGCGCCAGCAGCCAAGGGGTACAGAATGGGTATGGCTACACCTTC.

The V call is TRBV18, the J call TRBJ2-2; D remains unclear. The germline V and J ends were trimmed by 6 bases and 0 bases, with 5 bases remaining between them. The germline V gene encodes CDR1 KGHSH and CDR2 LQKENI. There are 13 residues in the CDR3. The CDR3 bases are TGTGCCAGCTCGTCTACGAACACCGGGGAGCTGTTTTTT. Translated: CASSSTNTGELFF.

CDR3 sequence (DNA): TGTGCCAGCGCCGGACAACCGGTCTCTGGAAACACCATATATTTT. Its translation is CASAGQPVSGNTIYF. The chain carries TRBV9 and TRBJ1-3; D possibly corresponds to TRBD1 (5 bases). Germline V CDR1 and CDR2: SGDLS, YYNGEE. Deletions cut 7 bases from V and 0 bases from J, with 14 bases between. The CDR3 length is 15 residues.

This clone appeared a few times. J is TRBJ1-1 and V is TRBV5-5, with D perhaps matching TRBD1 (5 bases). The CDR3 runs 15 residues. Germline lookup yields CDR1 SGHKS and CDR2 YYEKEE (reference sequence). The germline V and J ends were trimmed by 0 bases and 3 bases, with 12 bases remaining between them. DNA for the CDR3: TGTGCCAGCAGCTTGGCCTATCAGGGATACACTGAAGCTTTCTTT. Its translation: CASSLAYQGYTEAFF.

This clone has more than one count but fewer than ten. V is TRBV4-1 and J is TRBJ1-1; TRBD1 might be the D (5 bases). V gave up 0 bases and J gave up 3 bases, with 14 bases separating them. The CDR3 is made up of 16 amino acids. Germline CDR1 reads MGHRA; CDR2 reads YSYEKL. This chain's CDR3 is CASSQELPGRDTEAFF. The CDR3 nucleotides are TGCGCCAGCAGCCAAGAACTACCGGGCAGGGACACTGAAGCTTTCTTT.

The V call is TRBV4-1, the J call TRBJ2-7; D possibly corresponds to TRBD1 (5 bases). The ends were cut back, 4 bases at V and 0 bases at J, with 13 bases in the middle. Germline V gene lookup returns CDR1 MGHRA and CDR2 YSYEKL. The CDR3 runs to 15 residues. The CDR3 nucleotides read TGCGCCAGCAGCCGAACAGGTGCGAACTCCTACGAGCAGTACTTC. This sequence encodes CASSRTGANSYEQYF.

The chain couples TRBV7-2 to TRBJ2-3, with TRBD2 matching 11 bases. Per germline, CDR1 SGHTA and CDR2 FQGNSA. The V segment lost 2 bases and the J segment 5 bases; nucleotides outside the gene matches: 12. The CDR3 is 18 residues long. The CDR3 loop reads CASSLHIPSGRPKDTQYF. The CDR3, as DNA: TGTGCCAGCAGCTTACATATACCTAGCGGGAGGCCGAAAGATACGCAGTATTTT.

The chain employs TRBV11-3 and TRBJ2-1; D may be TRBD1 (6 bases). Trimming stripped 4 bases from V and 3 bases from J, with 10 bases between. Germline V gene data show CDR1 as SGHNT and CDR2 as YENEEA. The CDR3 spans 14 residues. The CDR3 sequence: CASSSGARYNEQFF. The CDR3 DNA reads as TGTGCCAGCAGCTCAGGGGCTCGCTACAATGAGCAGTTCTTC. The whole variable domain, filled in from reference TRBV11-3 and TRBJ2-1, reads EAGVVQSPRYKIIEKKQPVAFWCNPISGHNTLYWYLQNLGQGPELLIRYENEEAVDDSQLPKDRFSAERLKGVDSTLKIQPAELGDSAVYLCASSSGARYNEQFFGPGTRLTVL.

This chain uses TRBV4-1 with TRBJ1-6; TRBD1 might be the D (5 bases). Trimming pared 4 bases from V and 0 bases from J, leaving 10 bases between. This CDR3 has 16 residues. Germline V lookup: CDR1 MGHRA, CDR2 YSYEKL. CDR3 sequence: CASSRDYNSYNSPLHF. The CDR3 nucleotides are TGCGCCAGCAGCCGGGACTATAACTCCTATAATTCACCCCTCCACTTT.

The rearrangement joins TRBV5-4 to TRBJ2-7; TRBD1 matches 9 bases. V was pared by 4 bases and J by 4 bases, with 6 bases of the junction left unmatched. This CDR3 region has 14 residues. Germline V gene data show CDR1 as SGHNT and CDR2 as YYREEE (reference sequence). The CDR3 reads CASSQQGAIYEQYF. CDR3 DNA: TGTGCCAGCAGCCAACAGGGGGCGATTTACGAGCAGTACTTC.

The chain joins TRBV2 to TRBJ1-3; D call uncertain. The CDR3 covers 13 residues. Per the germline V gene, CDR1 is SNHLY and CDR2 is FYNNEI. V lost 5 bases to trimming and J lost 0 bases, with 5 bases between them. The CDR3 DNA follows: TGTGCCAGCAGTATAGTCTCTGGAAACACCATATATTTT. It specifies CASSIVSGNTIYF.

The chain has TRBV15 and TRBJ2-7, with D maybe TRBD2 (6 bases). CDR3 length: 13 residues. Deletions cut 4 bases from V and 3 bases from J, with 10 bases between. Germline V gene sequence: CDR1 LNHNV, CDR2 YYDKDF (reference sequence). CDR3 in amino acids: CATSTGRIYEQYF. The CDR3 DNA reads as TGTGCCACCAGCACAGGGAGGATCTACGAGCAGTACTTC.

The V and J genes are TRBV29-1 and TRBJ2-7; TRBD2 matches at 14 bases. V lost 5 bases, J lost 7 bases, and 7 bases stayed unmatched. The CDR3 is 14 amino acids. Germline V CDR1 and CDR2: SQVTM, ANQGSEA. CDR3 in amino acids: CSVTGLAGVWEQYF. CDR3 coding DNA: TGCAGCGTTACGGGACTAGCGGGAGTGTGGGAGCAGTACTTC.

This clone appeared a few times. The chain has TRBV27 and TRBJ2-1; D might be TRBD2 (7 bases). V was cut by 3 bases and J by 10 bases, with 28 bases left in between. Germline loops: CDR1 MNHEY, CDR2 SMNVEV (reference sequence). The CDR3 contains 18 residues. Here the CDR3 DNA reads TGTGCCAGCAGTTTTGAGGGGGGGGGTGCGGGCCAATTGTGGGAGCAGTTCTTC. Its translation: CASSFEGGGAGQLWEQFF.